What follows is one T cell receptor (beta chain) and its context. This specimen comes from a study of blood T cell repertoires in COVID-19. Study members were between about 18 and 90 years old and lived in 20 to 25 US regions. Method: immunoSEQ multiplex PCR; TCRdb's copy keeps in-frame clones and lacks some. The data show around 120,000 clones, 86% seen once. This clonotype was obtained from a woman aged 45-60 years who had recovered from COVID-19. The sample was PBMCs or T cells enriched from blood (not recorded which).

DNA for the CDR3: TGTGCCAGTACCCCCCAAGACAGGGGCACCGTGGCAGATACGCAGTATTTT. Protein sequence: CASTPQDRGTVADTQYF. The V call is TRBV19, the J call TRBJ2-3, with TRBD1 matching 8 bases. This CDR3 has 17 amino acids. The ends lost 7 bases at V and 4 bases at J; junction bases unmatched: 16. CDR1 and CDR2 from the germline V gene are LNHDA and SQIVND (reference sequence). Using reference TRBV19 and TRBJ2-3 for the parts outside the CDR3, the full variable domain is DGGITQSPKYLFRKEGQNVTLSCEQNLNHDAMYWYRQDPGQGLRLIYYSQIVNDFQKGDIAEGYSVSREKKESFPLTVTSAQKNPTAFYLCASTPQDRGTVADTQYFGPGTRLTVL.